Included here is one T cell receptor beta chain sequence, with context. It lacks a known antigen. Base quality data are lacking; no much larger clone is found one base away. The record originates from a study of T cells in Graves' hyperthyroidism and ophthalmopathy (dated by TCRdb to about 2019). Study-level background: Peripheral blood samples were taken at the time of initial diagnosis, prior to any treatment. Prospective prediction of ophthalmopathy was tested in an independent validation cohort consisting of roughly 20 hyperthyroidism patients and around 16 patients who later progressed to ophthalmopathy. The approximately 98 discovery patients were randomly divided into training and test sets at a 7:3 ratio. In addition, the study compared T-cell repertoires in thyroid tissue and in blood from several Graves' hyperthyroidism patients. TCR V-J signatures able to tell the groups apart were searched for in a discovery cohort of some 100 patients, of whom over 40 had Graves' ophthalmopathy and roughly 57 had stable Graves' hyperthyroidism. After blood sampling, hyperthyroidism patients were treated with methimazole at a starting dose of 30 mg daily, and ophthalmopathy patients were treated with high-dose intravenous methylprednisolone. The paper reports TCR Vbeta CDR3 sequencing of approximately 130 peripheral blood samples: 40 or so ophthalmopathy, fewer than 85 hyperthyroidism and approximately 17 progressor patients. What the work shows at the level of the full study, not this receptor alone: No statistical method was used to fix the sample size in advance, and group allocation was not hidden from the investigators. A 13 V-J signature model separated ophthalmopathy from stable hyperthyroidism, with 87.88% sensitivity and roughly 84% specificity in cross-validation and 80%/75% in testing. Blood samples also contained most of the expanded thyroid clonotypes (frequency above 0.001), which suggests that blood repertoires may reflect thyroid immune responses. During validation, the model predicted progression to ophthalmopathy a median of about 5.9 months ahead of onset, with approximately 70% sensitivity and roughly 72% specificity.

Moderately to severely active disease, a Clinical Activity Score of at least 3, a NOSPECS grade of at least 4, and a duration under 3 months were present in ophthalmopathy patients. Any patient with an uncontrolled infection, another autoimmune disease, pregnancy or lactation was excluded. Diagnoses were established on the basis of clinical symptoms, serum thyroxine and TRAb, thyroid ultrasound, and orbital computed tomography. Ficoll-Paque density gradient centrifugation was used to isolate PBMCs from about 9 ml of fresh peripheral blood. Total RNA was extracted using Trizol reagent, and RNA quality was assessed on an Agilent 2100 Bioanalyzer. CDR1 and CDR2 (SGDLS, YYNGEE) derive from the germline V gene. The V end gives up 0 bases and the J end 15 bases, leaving 5 bases in the junction not matched to a gene. The CDR3 holds 14 amino acids from the cysteine to the phenylalanine. Just CDR3 DNA is preserved here, 42 bases in frame from base 1.

The TCR beta CDR3 regions were amplified from the RNA transcripts. For the first round of RT-PCR on the TCR CDR3, the HTBI primer set was used together with the Qiagen OneStep RT-PCR kit. The libraries were constructed in a second round of multiplex PCR and then size-selected and purified. Sequencing of the libraries was done on an Illumina HiSeq2000 using paired-end 100 bp reads. As for how the authors treated the data: Raw data were processed with SOAPnuke, discarding reads with adapters, uncalled bases, mean Phred below 15, or no exact constant-primer or identifier match. COPE v1.2.5 was used to merge high-quality paired reads, and clonotypes were defined as unique nucleotide sequences. MiTCR v1.1 was used to align clonotypes to the IMGT TRBV, TRBD and TRBJ reference segments. The analysis was restricted to V-J combinations with a frequency above 0.0001, which together covered 99.2% of the repertoires. A TCS score was defined as the ratio of F50 (clonal expansion) to E x V (chaos), with BLOSUM62-based TCRdist applied between CDR3 peptides within each V-J. Welch's t-statistics and random forest reduced 500 to 550 V-J features to 10 to 15, which were used in a naive Bayes classifier (R e1071). TCRdb cleaned the public reads at Q25 with fastp, built clones with MiXCR and kept in-frame beta chains. One record per CDR3 amino acid sequence lists the most common genes and DNA. For this entry, the V and J calls and clone size follow TCRdb and not the study's own pipeline. Counted in this sample were roughly 250,000 distinct CDR3 sequences; roughly 22% of them appeared once. The ten largest clones represent around 60% of the sample.

The receptor chain draws on TRBV9 and TRBJ2-1; the central 14 bases match TRBD2. Sequencing used blood. The source of this sequence is a young man with Graves' ophthalmopathy. The CDR3 region reads CASSVVGTSGSLFF. The DNA reads as follows: TGTGCCAGCAGCGTAGTGGGGACTAGCGGGAGTCTGTTCTTC.